Following are 10 T cell receptor beta chains from one sample sequenced in a study of regulatory T cells in long-lasting Graves disease. Time point indicated: persistent/refractory GD, antithyroid drugs over 5 years with positive TRAb. Following extraction of RNA from PBMCs, that RNA was used to make the TCR library. Arm-PCR with iRepertoire HTBI primers amplified the CDR3 regions for these TCR beta libraries. TCRdb re-derived calls from the multiplex PCR reads in MiXCR, one entry per CDR3 protein. This sample has about 290,000 distinct CDR3 sequences; under 25% occur once, and the top ten carry approximately 53%. The material was peripheral blood mononuclear cells (PBMCs), obtained when the disease was refractory, from a patient treated with antithyroid drugs. The receptor source for this set is a female donor with Graves disease.

This clonotype showed up many times. The chain joins TRBV7-8 to TRBJ2-5; 9 bases map to TRBD1. In germline, CDR1 is SGHVS, CDR2 FQNEAQ. The CDR3 runs to 15 residues. The V gene end was trimmed by 5 bases and the J gene end by 5 bases; junction bases not matched to a gene: 9. The CDR3 bases are TGTGCCAGCAGCGGCCCGGGACAGGGAGGGGAGACCCAGTACTTC. This sequence encodes CASSGPGQGGETQYF.

The chain uses TRBV4-1 and TRBJ1-1; 7 positions match TRBD1. The length of the CDR3 is 16 residues. Trimming at V came to 1 base and at J to 1 base, leaving 6 bases not matched to a gene. Germline lookup yields CDR1 MGHRA and CDR2 YSYEKL. The CDR3 region is CASSQGGGTENTEAFF. The CDR3 DNA sequence: TGCGCCAGCAGCCAAGGGGGGGGGACAGAGAACACTGAAGCTTTCTTT.

This chain joins TRBV20-1 and TRBJ2-2; D remains unclear. The CDR3 spans 15 residues. Trimming removed 0 bases at V and 1 base at J, with 9 bases between. The germline V gene encodes CDR1 DFQATT and CDR2 SNEGSKA (reference sequence). CDR3 loop: CSARDIRQNTGELFF. CDR3 nucleotides: TGCAGTGCTAGAGATATTCGACAGAACACCGGGGAGCTGTTTTTT.

In this sample, this clonotype turned up many times. This chain joins TRBV12-3 or TRBV12-4 and TRBJ1-4, with D perhaps TRBD1 (5 bases). The length of the CDR3 is 16 residues. Deletions cut 3 bases from V and 1 base from J, with 12 bases between. CDR3 region: CASSFGQGGTNEKLFF. As DNA, the CDR3 is TGTGCCAGCAGTTTCGGGCAGGGAGGAACTAATGAAAAACTGTTTTTT.

The gene calls are TRBV19 and TRBJ2-5; 7 bases align to TRBD1. Germline assignment: CDR1 LNHDA and CDR2 SQIVND (reference sequence). CDR3 length: 17 residues. With V trimmed by 3 bases and J by 6 bases, 16 bases remained unmatched. The CDR3 DNA sequence: TGTGCCAGTAGTATCGGTCACTCGACAGGGAGTGTGAAGACCCAGTACTTC. Protein sequence: CASSIGHSTGSVKTQYF.

The chain couples TRBV6-1 to TRBJ2-7; TRBD1 aligns across 7 bases. The CDR3 extends over 13 amino acids. Germline CDR1 and CDR2: MNHNS and SASEGT. The J segment lost 4 bases and the V segment lost 7 bases, leaving 7 bases of the junction unmatched. CDR3 loop: CASNRGLGYEQYF. CDR3 sequence (DNA): TGTGCCAGCAACAGGGGTCTGGGGTACGAGCAGTACTTC.

This clonotype has a handful of counts. This may stem from a read error, because a much larger clone lies one nucleotide away. The V gene is TRBV2, the J gene TRBJ1-5, with TRBD1 as a possible D gene (5 bases). Trimming removed 6 bases from V and 5 bases from J, with 17 bases in between. The CDR3 is 15 residues long. CDR1 and CDR2 (germline): SNHLY, FYNNEI. The CDR3 here is CASRDTADLYQPQHF. The CDR3 bases are TGTGCCAGCAGGGACACAGCCGACCTCTATCAGCCCCAGCATTTT.

The chain recombines TRBV7-2 with TRBJ2-2; D gene unclear. This CDR3 spans 14 amino acids. V was cut by 0 bases and J by 6 bases, with 8 bases left in between. CDR1 and CDR2 (germline): SGHTA, FQGNSA. The CDR3 DNA follows: TGTGCCAGCAGCTTAGCTCGCTCTCCCGGGGAGCTGTTTTTT. Protein sequence: CASSLARSPGELFF.

The V and J genes are TRBV4-1 and TRBJ2-7, with D perhaps matching TRBD2 (5 bases). Between the trimmed V and J ends, which lost 0 bases and 2 bases, there was a span of 11 bases. This CDR3 is 15 amino acids long. CDR1 and CDR2 from the germline V gene are MGHRA and YSYEKL. CDR3: CASSQEPGIAYEQYF. In DNA form, the CDR3 reads TGCGCCAGCAGCCAAGAACCCGGGATCGCCTACGAGCAGTACTTC.

The chain has TRBV7-2 and TRBJ2-1; 7 bases are a match to TRBD1. V lost 4 bases to trimming and J lost 8 bases; unmatched junction nucleotides: 11. The CDR3 loop spans 15 amino acids. Germline CDR1 is SGHTA and CDR2 is FQGNSA. CDR3 bases: TGTGCCAGCAGCTACCGGGACAGAGATTGGGATGAGCAGTTCTTC. Translated, it gives CASSYRDRDWDEQFF.